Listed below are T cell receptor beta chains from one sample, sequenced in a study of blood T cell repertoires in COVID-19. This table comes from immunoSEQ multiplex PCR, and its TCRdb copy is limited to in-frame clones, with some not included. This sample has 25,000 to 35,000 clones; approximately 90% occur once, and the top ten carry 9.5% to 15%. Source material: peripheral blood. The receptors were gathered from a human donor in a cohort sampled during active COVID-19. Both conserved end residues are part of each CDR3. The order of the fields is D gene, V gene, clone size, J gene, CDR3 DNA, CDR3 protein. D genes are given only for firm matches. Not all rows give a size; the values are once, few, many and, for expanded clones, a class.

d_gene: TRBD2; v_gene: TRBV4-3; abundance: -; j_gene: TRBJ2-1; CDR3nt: TGCGCCAGCAGCCAGGGACTAGCGGACTACAATGAGCAGTTCTTC; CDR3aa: CASSQGLADYNEQFF
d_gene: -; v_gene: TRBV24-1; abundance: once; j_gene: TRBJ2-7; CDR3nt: TGTGCCACCAGTGATCCCGCGGCCTACGAGCAGTACTTC; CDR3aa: CATSDPAAYEQYF
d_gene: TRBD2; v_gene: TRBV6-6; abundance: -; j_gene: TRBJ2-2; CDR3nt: TGTGCCAGCAGTCCTCGGCGGGAGGGCACCGGGGAGCTGTTTTTT; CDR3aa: CASSPRREGTGELFF
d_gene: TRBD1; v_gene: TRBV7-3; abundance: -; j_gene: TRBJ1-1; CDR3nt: TGTGCCAGCAGCCCCCAGGGACAGGGAAACACTGAAGCTTTCTTT; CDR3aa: CASSPQGQGNTEAFF
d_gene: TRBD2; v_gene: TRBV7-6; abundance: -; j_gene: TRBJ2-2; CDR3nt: TGTGCCAGCAGCCTGGGCGGCGGGAGTGGTTTTACCGGGGAGCTGTTTTTT; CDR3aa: CASSLGGGSGFTGELFF
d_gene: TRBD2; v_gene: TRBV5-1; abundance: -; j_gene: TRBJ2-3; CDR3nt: TGCGCCAGCAGCTTAGCGGGGGCTAGCACAGATACGCAGTATTTT; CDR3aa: CASSLAGASTDTQYF
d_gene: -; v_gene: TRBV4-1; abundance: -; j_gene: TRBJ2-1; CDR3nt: TGCGCCAGCAGCCAAGGGGCACGAGGGGGGGCTTACAATGAGCAGTTCTTC; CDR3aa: CASSQGARGGAYNEQFF
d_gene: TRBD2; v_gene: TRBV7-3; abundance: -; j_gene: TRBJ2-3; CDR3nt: TGTGCCAGCAGCTTAAATAGCGGGCCGTCCGGGACTAGCGGGAGGGCCTGGGGGGATACGCAGTATTTT; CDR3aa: CASSLNSGPSGTSGRAWGDTQYF
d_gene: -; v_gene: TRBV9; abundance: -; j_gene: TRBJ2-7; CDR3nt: TGTGCCAGCAGCTCCAACAGGGACTACGAGCAGTACTTC; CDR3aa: CASSSNRDYEQYF
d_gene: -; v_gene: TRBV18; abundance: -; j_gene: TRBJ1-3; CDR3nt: TGTGCCAGCTCACCATCCCCCCAGGGCATCTCTGGAAACACCATATATTTT; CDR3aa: CASSPSPQGISGNTIYF
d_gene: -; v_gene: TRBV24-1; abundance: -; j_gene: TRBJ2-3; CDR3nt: TGTGCCACCAGCGCCGGACAGACAGATACGCAGTATTTT; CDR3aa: CATSAGQTDTQYF
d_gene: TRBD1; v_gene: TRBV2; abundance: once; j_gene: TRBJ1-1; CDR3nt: TGTGCCAGCATTCCGGGACAGGGGGTTTGGAATGAAGCTTTCTTT; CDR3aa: CASIPGQGVWNEAFF
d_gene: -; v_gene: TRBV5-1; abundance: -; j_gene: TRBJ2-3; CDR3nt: TGCGCCAGCAGCTTGGAGGCATTTCGGGTCACAGATACGCAGTATTTT; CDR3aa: CASSLEAFRVTDTQYF
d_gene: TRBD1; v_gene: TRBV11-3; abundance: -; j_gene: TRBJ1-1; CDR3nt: TGTGCCAGCAGCTCCACACAGGGGACTGAAGCTTTCTTT; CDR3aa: CASSSTQGTEAFF
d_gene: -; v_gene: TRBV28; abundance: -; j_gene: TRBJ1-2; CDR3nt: TGTGCCAGCAGATCCTCAGGGTCGGGTACCTATGGCTACACCTTC; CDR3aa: CASRSSGSGTYGYTF
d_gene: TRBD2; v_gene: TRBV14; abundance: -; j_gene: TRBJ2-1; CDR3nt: TGTGCCAGCAGCCAACCTCGGACTAGCGGGAGGGCAAGACTGTACAATGAGCAGTTCTTC; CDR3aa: CASSQPRTSGRARLYNEQFF
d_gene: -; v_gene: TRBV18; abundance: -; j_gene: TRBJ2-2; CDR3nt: TGTGCCACCAACACGGGAGTTCAGGCCGGGGAGCTGTTTTTT; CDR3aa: CATNTGVQAGELFF
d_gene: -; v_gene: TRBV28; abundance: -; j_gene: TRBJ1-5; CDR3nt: TGTGCCAGCAGTTTTTCGGGTGGGAGCAATCAGCCCCAGCATTTT; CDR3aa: CASSFSGGSNQPQHF
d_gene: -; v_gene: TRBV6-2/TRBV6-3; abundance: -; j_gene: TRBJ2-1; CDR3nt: TGTGCCAGCAGTTACTCGTGGGCGCAAGAGCAGTTCTTC; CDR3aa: CASSYSWAQEQFF
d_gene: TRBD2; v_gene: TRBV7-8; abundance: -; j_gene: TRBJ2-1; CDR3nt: TGTGCCAGCACCGTACGGCTCGGGACTAGGCCTTTCAATGAGCAGTTCTTC; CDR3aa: CASTVRLGTRPFNEQFF
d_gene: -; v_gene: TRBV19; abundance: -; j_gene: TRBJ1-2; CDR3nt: TGTGCCAGTAGTATGTCGGGGGGGAACTATGGCTACACCTTC; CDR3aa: CASSMSGGNYGYTF
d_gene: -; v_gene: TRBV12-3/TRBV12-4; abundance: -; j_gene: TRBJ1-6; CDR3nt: TGTGCCAGCAGTCTAAAAAGTAATTCACCCCTCCACTTT; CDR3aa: CASSLKSNSPLHF
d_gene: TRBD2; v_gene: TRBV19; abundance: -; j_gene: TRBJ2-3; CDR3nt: TGTGCCAGTAGCCCACTAGCGGAGGCCGCAGATACGCAGTATTTT; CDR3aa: CASSPLAEAADTQYF
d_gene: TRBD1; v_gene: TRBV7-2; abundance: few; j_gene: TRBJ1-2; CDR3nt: TGTGCCAGCAGCTTAGCGGTTGGCAGGGGGAACTATGGCTACACCTTC; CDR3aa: CASSLAVGRGNYGYTF
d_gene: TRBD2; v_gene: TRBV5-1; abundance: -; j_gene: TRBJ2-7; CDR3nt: TGCGCCAGCAGCTTGGGGCCTAGCGGGAGTGACGAGCAGTACTTC; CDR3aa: CASSLGPSGSDEQYF
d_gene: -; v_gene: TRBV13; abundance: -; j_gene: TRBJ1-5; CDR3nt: TGTGCCAGCAGCTTAAACAGGGGCAATCAGCCCCAGCATTTT; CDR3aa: CASSLNRGNQPQHF
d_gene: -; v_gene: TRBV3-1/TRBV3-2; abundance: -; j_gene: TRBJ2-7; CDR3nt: TGTGCCAGCAGCTCTAGGACAGTCTCCGCTGAGCAGTACTTC; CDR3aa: CASSSRTVSAEQYF
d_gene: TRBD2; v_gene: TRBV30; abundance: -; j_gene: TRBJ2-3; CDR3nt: TGTGCCTGGAGTGTCGGGGGGGGGTCCCTCCCTTACACAGATACGCAGTATTTT; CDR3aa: CAWSVGGGSLPYTDTQYF
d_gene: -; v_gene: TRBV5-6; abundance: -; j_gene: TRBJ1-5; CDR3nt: TGTGCCAGCAGCTTGTCCCCCGGCAATCAGCCCCAGCATTTT; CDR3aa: CASSLSPGNQPQHF